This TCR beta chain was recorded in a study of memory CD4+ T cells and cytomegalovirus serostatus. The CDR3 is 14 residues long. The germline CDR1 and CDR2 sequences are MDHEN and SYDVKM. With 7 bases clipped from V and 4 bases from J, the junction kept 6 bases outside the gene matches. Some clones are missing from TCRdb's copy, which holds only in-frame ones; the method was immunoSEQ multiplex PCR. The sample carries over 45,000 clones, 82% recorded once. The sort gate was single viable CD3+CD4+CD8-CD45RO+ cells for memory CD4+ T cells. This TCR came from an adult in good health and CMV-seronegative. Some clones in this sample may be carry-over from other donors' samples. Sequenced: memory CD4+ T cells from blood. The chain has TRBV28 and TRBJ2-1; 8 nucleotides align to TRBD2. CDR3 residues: CASTRGGSYNEQFF. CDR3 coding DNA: TGTGCCAGCACCCGGGGGGGTTCATACAATGAGCAGTTCTTC.